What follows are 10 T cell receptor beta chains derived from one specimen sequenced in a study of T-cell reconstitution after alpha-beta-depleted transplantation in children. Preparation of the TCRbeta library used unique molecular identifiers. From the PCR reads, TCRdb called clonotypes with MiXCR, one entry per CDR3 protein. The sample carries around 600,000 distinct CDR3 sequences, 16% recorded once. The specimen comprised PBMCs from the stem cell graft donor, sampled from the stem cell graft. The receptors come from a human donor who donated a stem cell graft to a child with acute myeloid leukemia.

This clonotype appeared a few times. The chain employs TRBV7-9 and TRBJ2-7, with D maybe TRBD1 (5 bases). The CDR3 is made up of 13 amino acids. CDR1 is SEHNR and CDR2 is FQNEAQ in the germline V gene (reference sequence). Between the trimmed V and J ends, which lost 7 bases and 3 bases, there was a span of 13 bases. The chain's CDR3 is CASNGQGGYEQYF. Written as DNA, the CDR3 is TGTGCCAGCAATGGGCAGGGTGGCTACGAGCAGTACTTC.

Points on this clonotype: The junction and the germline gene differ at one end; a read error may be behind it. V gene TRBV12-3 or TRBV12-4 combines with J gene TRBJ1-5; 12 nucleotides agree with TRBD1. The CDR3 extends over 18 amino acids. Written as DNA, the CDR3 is TGTGCCTGCAGTTTGAGTCCTGGGGACAGGGGGCGCGAGCAGCCCCAGCATTTT. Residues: CACSLSPGDRGREQPQHF.

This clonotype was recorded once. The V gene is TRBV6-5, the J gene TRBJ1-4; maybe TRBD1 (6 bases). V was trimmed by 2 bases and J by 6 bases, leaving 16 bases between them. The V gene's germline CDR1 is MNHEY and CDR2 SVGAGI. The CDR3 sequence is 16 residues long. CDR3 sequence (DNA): TGTGCCAGCAGTTACGGGGTAGGGGGGCCTCATGAAAAACTGTTTTTT. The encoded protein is CASSYGVGGPHEKLFF.

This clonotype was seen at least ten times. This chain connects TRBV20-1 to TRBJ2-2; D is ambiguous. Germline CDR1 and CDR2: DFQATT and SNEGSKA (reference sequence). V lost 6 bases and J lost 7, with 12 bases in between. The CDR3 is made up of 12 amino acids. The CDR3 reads CSAEDGSGELFF. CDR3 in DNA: TGCAGTGCCGAGGATGGCAGCGGGGAGCTGTTTTTT.

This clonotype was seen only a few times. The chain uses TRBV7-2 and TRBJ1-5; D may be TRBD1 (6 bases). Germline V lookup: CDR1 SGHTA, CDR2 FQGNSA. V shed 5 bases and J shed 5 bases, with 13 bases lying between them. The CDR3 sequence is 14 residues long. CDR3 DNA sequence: TGTGCCAGCAGCCTTGGACAGATGGATCAGCCCCAGCATTTT. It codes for CASSLGQMDQPQHF.

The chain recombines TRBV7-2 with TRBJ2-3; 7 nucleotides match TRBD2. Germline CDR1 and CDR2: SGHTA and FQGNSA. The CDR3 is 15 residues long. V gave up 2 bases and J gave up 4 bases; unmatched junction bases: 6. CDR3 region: CASSLSGGSPDTQYF. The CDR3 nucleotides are TGTGCCAGCAGCTTATCCGGGGGGTCCCCAGATACGCAGTATTTT.

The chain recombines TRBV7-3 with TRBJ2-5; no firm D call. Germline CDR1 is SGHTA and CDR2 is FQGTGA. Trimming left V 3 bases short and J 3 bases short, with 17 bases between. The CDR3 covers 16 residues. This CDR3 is CASSLGLKGAEETQYF. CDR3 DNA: TGTGCCAGCAGCTTGGGCCTGAAAGGTGCCGAAGAGACCCAGTACTTC.

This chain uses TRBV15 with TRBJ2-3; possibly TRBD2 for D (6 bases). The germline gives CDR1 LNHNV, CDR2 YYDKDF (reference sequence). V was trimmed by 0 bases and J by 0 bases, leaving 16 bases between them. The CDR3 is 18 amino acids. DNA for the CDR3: TGTGCCACCAGCAGAGATCGTCCGGGACTCGCTAGCACAGATACGCAGTATTTT. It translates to CATSRDRPGLASTDTQYF.

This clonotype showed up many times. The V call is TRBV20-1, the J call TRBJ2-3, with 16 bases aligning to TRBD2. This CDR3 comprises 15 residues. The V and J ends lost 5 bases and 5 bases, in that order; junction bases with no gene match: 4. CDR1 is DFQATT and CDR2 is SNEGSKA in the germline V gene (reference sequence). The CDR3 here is CSAGTSGGGRDTQYF. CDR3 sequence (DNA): TGCAGTGCTGGGACTAGCGGGGGGGGAAGAGATACGCAGTATTTT.

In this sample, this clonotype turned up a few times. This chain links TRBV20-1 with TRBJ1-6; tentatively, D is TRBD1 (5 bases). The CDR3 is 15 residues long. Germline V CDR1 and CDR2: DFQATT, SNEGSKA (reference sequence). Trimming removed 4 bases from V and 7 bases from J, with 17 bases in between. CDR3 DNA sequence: TGCAGTGCTAAGACATTAGGGGCGTTGAATTCACCCCTCCACTTT. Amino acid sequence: CSAKTLGALNSPLHF.